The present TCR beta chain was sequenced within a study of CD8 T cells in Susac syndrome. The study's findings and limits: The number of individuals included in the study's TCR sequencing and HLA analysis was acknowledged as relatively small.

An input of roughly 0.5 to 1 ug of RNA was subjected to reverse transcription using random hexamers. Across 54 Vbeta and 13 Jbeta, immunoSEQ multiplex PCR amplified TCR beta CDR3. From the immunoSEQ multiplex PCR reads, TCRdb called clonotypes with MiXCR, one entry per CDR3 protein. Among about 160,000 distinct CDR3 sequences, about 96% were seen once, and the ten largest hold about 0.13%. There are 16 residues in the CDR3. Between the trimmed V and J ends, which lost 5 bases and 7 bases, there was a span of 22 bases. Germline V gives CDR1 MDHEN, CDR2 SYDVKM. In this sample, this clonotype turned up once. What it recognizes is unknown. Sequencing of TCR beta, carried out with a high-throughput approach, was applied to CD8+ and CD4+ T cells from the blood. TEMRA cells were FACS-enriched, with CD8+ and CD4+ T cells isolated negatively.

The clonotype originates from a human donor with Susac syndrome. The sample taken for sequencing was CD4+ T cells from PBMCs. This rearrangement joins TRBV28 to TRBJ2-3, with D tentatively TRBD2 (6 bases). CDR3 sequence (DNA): TGTGCCAGCAGTACCAACCGCGGCCGGGGGTTCTATACGCAGTATTTT. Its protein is CASSTNRGRGFYTQYF.